This T cell receptor (beta chain) came from a study of neurological immune-mediated disorders. Germline CDR1 is SGHRS and CDR2 is YFSETQ. The CDR3 length is 13 residues. After removal of 3 bases from V and 3 bases from J, the junction contained 3 bases not matched to a gene. TCRdb re-derived calls from the 5' RACE reads in MiXCR, one entry per CDR3 protein. The sample carries about 70,000 distinct CDR3 sequences, around 3% recorded once. This clonotype was seen ten or more times. The sequenced sample was PBMCs. The TCR sequence derives from a woman between 45 and 65 years old with multiple sclerosis. The chain links TRBV5-1 to TRBJ2-7; 7 bases are shared with TRBD1. The CDR3 nucleotides are TGCGCCAGCAGCTGGACAGGTGACTACGAGCAGTACTTC. It specifies CASSWTGDYEQYF.